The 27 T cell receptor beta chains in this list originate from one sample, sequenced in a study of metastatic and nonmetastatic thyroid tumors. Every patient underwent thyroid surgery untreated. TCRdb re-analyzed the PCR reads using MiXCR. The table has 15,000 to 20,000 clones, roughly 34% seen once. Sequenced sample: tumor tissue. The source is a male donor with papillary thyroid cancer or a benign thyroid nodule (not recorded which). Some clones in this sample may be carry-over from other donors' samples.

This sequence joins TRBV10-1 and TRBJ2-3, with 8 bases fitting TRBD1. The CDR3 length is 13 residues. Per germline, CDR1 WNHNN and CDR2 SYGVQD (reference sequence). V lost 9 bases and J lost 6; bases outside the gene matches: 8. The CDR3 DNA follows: TGCGCCAGGTGTAGAGACAGGGGTGATACGCAGTATTTT. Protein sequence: CARCRDRGDTQYF.

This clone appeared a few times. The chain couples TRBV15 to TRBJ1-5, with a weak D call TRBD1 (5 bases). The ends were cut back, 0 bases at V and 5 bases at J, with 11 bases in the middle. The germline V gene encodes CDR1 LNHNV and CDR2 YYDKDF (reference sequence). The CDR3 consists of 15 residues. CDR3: CATSRDSRGDQPQHF. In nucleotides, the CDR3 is TGTGCCACCAGCAGAGATAGTAGGGGAGATCAGCCCCAGCATTTT.

CDR3 sequence reads: CASSVTSDPSTDTQYF. The CDR3, as DNA: TGTGCCAGCAGCGTCACTAGTGATCCTAGCACAGATACGCAGTATTTT. V usage is TRBV11-2 and J usage is TRBJ2-3, with D tentatively TRBD2 (5 bases). Looked up from germline, CDR1 is SGHAT and CDR2 is FQNNGV. The V and J ends lost 5 bases and 0 bases respectively, with 15 bases between them. This CDR3 region has 16 residues.

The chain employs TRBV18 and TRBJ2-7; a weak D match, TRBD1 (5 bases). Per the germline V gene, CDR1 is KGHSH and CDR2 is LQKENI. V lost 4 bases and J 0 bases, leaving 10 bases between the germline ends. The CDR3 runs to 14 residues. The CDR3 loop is CASSRGSSSYEQYF. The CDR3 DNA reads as TGTGCCAGCTCACGGGGCTCCAGCTCCTACGAGCAGTACTTC.

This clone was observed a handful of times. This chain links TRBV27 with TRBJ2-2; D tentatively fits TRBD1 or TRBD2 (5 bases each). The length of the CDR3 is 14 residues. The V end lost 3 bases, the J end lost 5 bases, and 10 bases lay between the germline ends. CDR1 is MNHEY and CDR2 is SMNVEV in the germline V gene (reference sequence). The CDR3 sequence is CASSFGTLTGELFF. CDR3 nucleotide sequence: TGTGCCAGCAGTTTTGGGACCCTTACCGGGGAGCTGTTTTTT.

The CDR3 loop is CASPKDCPFYEQYF. CDR3 nucleotides: TGTGCCAGCCCAAAAGATTGTCCCTTTTACGAGCAGTACTTC. The J gene is TRBJ2-7, the V gene TRBV18; D gene uncertain. V lost 8 bases, J lost 4 bases, and 18 bases lay in between. CDR3 size: 14 residues. Germline V gene data show CDR1 as KGHSH and CDR2 as LQKENI.

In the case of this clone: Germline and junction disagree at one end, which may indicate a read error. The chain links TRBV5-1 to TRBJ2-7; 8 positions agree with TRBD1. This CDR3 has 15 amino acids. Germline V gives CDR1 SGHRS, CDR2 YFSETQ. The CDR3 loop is CASSVGDRITYEQYF. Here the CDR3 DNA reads TGTGCCAGCAGCGTGGGGGACAGGATAACCTACGAGCAGTACTTC.

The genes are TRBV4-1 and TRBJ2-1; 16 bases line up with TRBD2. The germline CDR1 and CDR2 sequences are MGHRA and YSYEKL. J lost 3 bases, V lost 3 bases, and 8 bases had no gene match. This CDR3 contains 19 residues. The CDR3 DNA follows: TGCGCCAGCAGCCACCCGGGACTAGCGGGAGGGCCTAACTACAATGAGCAGTTCTTC. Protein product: CASSHPGLAGGPNYNEQFF.

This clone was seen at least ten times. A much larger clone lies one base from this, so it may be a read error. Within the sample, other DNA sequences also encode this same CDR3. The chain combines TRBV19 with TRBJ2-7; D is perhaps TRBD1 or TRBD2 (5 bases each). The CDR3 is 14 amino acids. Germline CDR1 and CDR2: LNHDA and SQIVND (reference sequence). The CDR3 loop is CASSPSTTGDEQYF. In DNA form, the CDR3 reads TGTGCCAGTAGTCCCTCGACGACTGGGGACGAACAGTACTTC.

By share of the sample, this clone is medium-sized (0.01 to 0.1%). The CDR3 sequence: CASSTEKWTSGRDHTGELFF. For the CDR3, the DNA is TGTGCCAGTAGTACCGAAAAATGGACTAGCGGGAGGGATCACACCGGGGAGCTGTTTTTT. The chain links TRBV19 to TRBJ2-2; TRBD2 matches at 15 bases. After removal of 4 bases from V and 3 bases from J, the junction contained 12 bases not matched to a gene. The CDR3 consists of 20 residues. Germline V gene lookup returns CDR1 LNHDA and CDR2 SQIVND (reference sequence).

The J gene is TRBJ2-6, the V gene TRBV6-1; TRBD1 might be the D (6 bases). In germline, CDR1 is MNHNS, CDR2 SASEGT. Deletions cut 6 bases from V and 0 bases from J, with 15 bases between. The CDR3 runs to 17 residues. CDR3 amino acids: CASSSGQRSSGANVLTF. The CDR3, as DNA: TGTGCCAGCAGCTCTGGACAGCGTAGCTCTGGGGCCAACGTCCTGACTTTC.

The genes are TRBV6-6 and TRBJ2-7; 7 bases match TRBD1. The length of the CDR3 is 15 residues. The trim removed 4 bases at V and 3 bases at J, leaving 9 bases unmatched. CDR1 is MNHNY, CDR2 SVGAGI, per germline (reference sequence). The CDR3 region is CASSSREAGGYEQYF. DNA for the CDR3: TGTGCCAGCAGTTCTCGAGAGGCAGGGGGCTACGAGCAGTACTTC.

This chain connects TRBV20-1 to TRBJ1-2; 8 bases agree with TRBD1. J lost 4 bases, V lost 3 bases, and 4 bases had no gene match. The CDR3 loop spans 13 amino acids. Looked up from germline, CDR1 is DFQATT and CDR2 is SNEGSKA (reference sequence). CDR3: CSASRGQGYGYTF. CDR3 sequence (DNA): TGCAGTGCTAGCAGGGGGCAAGGCTATGGCTACACCTTC.

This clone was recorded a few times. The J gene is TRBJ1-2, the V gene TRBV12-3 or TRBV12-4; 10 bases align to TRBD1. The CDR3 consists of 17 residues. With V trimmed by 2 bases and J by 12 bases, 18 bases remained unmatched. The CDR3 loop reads CASSLSDADRGSDGHTF. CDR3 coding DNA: TGTGCCAGCAGTTTATCGGACGCGGACAGGGGGTCGGATGGACACACCTTC.

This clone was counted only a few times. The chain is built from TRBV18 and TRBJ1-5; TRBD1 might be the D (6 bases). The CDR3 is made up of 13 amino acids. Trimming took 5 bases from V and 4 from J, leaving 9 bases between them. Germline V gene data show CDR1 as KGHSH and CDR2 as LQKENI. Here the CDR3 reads CASSSTGNQPQHF. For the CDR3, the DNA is TGTGCCAGCTCATCTACAGGGAATCAGCCCCAGCATTTT.

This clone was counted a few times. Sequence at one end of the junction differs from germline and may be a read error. This CDR3 is CASSPPRSFSYEQYF. In nucleotides, the CDR3 is TGTGCTAGCAGTCCCCCGAGGTCGTTCTCCTACGAGCAGTACTTC. This chain uses TRBV6-2 or TRBV6-3 with TRBJ2-7; D remains ambiguous. The CDR3 runs to 15 residues. Germline V gene lookup returns CDR1 MNHEY and CDR2 SVGEGT.

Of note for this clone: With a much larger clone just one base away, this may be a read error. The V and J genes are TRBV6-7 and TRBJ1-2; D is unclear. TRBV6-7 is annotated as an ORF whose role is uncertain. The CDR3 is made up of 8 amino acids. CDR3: CAYYGYTF. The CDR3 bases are TGTGCTTACTATGGCTACACCTTC.

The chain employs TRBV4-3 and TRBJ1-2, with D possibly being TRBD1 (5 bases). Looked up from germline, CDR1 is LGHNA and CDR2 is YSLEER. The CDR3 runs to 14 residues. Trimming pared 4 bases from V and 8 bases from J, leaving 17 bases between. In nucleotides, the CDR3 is TGCGCCAGCAGCCCCGCGGGGGGGGTGTTGGGCTACACCTTC. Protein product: CASSPAGGVLGYTF.

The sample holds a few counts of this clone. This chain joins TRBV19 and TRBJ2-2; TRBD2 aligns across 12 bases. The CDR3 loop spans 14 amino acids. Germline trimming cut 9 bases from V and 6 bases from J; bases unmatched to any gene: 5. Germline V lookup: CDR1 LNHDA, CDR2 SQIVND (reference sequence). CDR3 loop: CASRTSGVPGELFF. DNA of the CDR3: TGTGCCAGCAGGACTAGCGGGGTCCCCGGGGAGCTGTTTTTT.

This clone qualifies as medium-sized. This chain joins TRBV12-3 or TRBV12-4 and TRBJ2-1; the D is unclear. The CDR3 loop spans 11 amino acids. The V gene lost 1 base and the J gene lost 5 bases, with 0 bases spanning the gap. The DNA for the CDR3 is TGTGCCAGCAGTTTAGACAATGAGCAGTTCTTC. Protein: CASSLDNEQFF.

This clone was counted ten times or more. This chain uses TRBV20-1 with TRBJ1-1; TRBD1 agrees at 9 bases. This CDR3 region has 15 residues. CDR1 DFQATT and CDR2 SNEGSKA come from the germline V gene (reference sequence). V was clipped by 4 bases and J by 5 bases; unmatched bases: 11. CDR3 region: CSAIAGTGKGTEAFF. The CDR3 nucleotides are TGCAGTGCTATAGCCGGGACAGGGAAGGGAACTGAAGCTTTCTTT.

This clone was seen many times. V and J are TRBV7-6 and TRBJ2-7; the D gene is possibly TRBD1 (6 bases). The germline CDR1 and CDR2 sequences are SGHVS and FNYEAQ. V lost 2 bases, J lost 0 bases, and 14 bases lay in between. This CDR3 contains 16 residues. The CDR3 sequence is CASSLSGTGISYEQYF. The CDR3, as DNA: TGTGCCAGCAGCTTAAGTGGAACAGGGATCTCCTACGAGCAGTACTTC.

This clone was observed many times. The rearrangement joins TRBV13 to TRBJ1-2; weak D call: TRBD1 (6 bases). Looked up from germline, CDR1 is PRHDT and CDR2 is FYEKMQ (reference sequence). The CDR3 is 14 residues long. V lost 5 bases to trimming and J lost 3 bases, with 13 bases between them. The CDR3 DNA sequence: TGTGCCAGCAGCCGCTACAGGGATGACTATGGCTACACCTTC. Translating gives CASSRYRDDYGYTF.

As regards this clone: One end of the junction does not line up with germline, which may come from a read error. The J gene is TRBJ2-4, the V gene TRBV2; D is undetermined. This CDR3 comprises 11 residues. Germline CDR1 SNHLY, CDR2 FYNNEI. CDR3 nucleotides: TGTGCCAGCGGGATTTCGGCCATTCAGAACTTC. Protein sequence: CASGISAIQNF.

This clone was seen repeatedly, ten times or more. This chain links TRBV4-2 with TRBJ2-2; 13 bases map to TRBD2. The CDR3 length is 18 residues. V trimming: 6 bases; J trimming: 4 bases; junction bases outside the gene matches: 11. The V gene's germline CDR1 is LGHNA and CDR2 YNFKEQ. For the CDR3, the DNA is TGTGCCAGCAGTGGAGGACTAGCGGGAGTTGGGGTCACCGGGGAGCTGTTTTTT. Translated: CASSGGLAGVGVTGELFF.

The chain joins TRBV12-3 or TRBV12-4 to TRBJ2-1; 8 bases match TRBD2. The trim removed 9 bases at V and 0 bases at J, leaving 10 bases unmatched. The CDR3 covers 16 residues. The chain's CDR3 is CASGLGSGISYNEQFF. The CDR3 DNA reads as TGTGCCAGTGGCCTGGGTAGCGGGATCTCCTACAATGAGCAGTTCTTC.

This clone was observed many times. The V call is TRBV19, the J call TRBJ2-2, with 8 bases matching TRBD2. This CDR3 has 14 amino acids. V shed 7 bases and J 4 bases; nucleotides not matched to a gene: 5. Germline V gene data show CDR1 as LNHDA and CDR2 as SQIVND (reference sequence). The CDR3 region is CASIQRGGTGELFF. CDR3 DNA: TGTGCCAGTATCCAACGGGGGGGCACCGGGGAGCTGTTTTTT.